These 22 T cell receptor beta chains share one sample of origin, sequenced in a study of T cell responses to AZD1222 COVID-19 vaccine. Clones were sequenced by immunoSEQ multiplex PCR, and TCRdb holds only the in-frame ones, with some missing. The sample carries about 170,000 clones, about 83% recorded once. The source was peripheral blood, collected 28 days after the second AZD1222 dose. The source is an adult who received the AZD1222 COVID-19 vaccine.

This clone was recorded a few times. This rearrangement joins TRBV7-2 to TRBJ1-2, with D unresolved. Germline lookup yields CDR1 SGHTA and CDR2 FQGNSA. V was pared by 3 bases and J by 8 bases, with 10 bases between. The CDR3 covers 12 residues. CDR3 nucleotide sequence: TGTGCCAGCAGCTTGGGCAGCCTAGGCTACACCTTC. It codes for CASSLGSLGYTF.

The V gene is TRBV5-4, the J gene TRBJ1-4, with a possible D match to TRBD1 (6 bases). The CDR3 has 17 residues. Germline CDR1 and CDR2: SGHNT and YYREEE (reference sequence). Trimming took off 7 bases at V and 0 bases at J, with 19 bases between the two ends. Here the CDR3 reads CASSSGGAAATNEKLFF. For the CDR3, the DNA is TGTGCCAGCTCCTCCGGGGGGGCAGCCGCAACTAATGAAAAACTGTTTTTT.

The chain has TRBV5-1 and TRBJ2-7; the match to TRBD2 covers 11 bases. Germline CDR1 reads SGHRS; CDR2 reads YFSETQ. The V segment lost 3 bases and the J segment 1 base; nucleotides outside the gene matches: 9. There are 17 residues in the CDR3. CDR3 sequence reads: CASSSNALAGGSYEQYF. Here the CDR3 DNA reads TGCGCCAGCAGCTCCAACGCGTTAGCGGGGGGGTCCTACGAGCAGTACTTC.

The chain couples TRBV5-1 to TRBJ2-7, with 8 nucleotides matching TRBD1. This CDR3 is 16 amino acids long. Germline V gene lookup returns CDR1 SGHRS and CDR2 YFSETQ. J lost 3 bases, V lost 0 bases, and 8 bases had no gene match. CDR3 in DNA: TGCGCCAGCAGCTTGGAACGGGACAGGCGGTACTACGAGCAGTACTTC. Protein: CASSLERDRRYYEQYF.

V gene TRBV5-6 combines with J gene TRBJ1-2; 11 nucleotides match TRBD1. After removal of 3 bases from V and 8 bases from J, the junction contained 6 bases not matched to a gene. The CDR3 totals 14 residues. Per germline, CDR1 SGHDT and CDR2 YYEEEE. The CDR3 region is CASSSLDRGQGYTF. For the CDR3, the DNA is TGTGCCAGCAGCTCCCTGGACAGGGGGCAAGGCTACACCTTC.

The chain recombines TRBV15 with TRBJ2-7, with TRBD2 matching 8 bases. Unmatched junction bases numbered 4, after V lost 1 base and J lost 2 bases. The CDR3 has 15 amino acids. The V gene's germline CDR1 is LNHNV and CDR2 YYDKDF (reference sequence). CDR3 sequence reads: CATSRAAGGTYEQYF. The CDR3 DNA sequence: TGTGCCACCAGCAGAGCGGCGGGGGGAACCTACGAGCAGTACTTC.

This clone was detected once. The V call is TRBV11-2, the J call TRBJ2-3; no clear D. Per germline, CDR1 SGHAT and CDR2 FQNNGV. The CDR3 is made up of 16 amino acids. V was shortened by 5 bases and J by 0 bases, with 15 bases between the two germline ends. CDR3 protein: CASSPRVGPSTDTQYF. In DNA form, the CDR3 reads TGTGCCAGCAGCCCCCGGGTGGGCCCTAGCACAGATACGCAGTATTTT.

V is TRBV9 and J is TRBJ2-5; D not certain. Germline-derived CDR1 and CDR2 are SGDLS and YYNGEE. The length of the CDR3 is 14 residues. The V end was cut by 0 bases, the J end by 2 bases, with 8 bases between. The CDR3 reads CASSVAYGQETQYF. The CDR3 DNA reads TGTGCCAGCAGCGTAGCCTACGGACAAGAGACCCAGTACTTC.

The gene calls are TRBV2 and TRBJ1-4; D unclear. The V end lost 2 bases, the J end lost 12 bases, and 7 bases lay between the germline ends. From germline, CDR1 is SNHLY and CDR2 FYNNEI. This CDR3 has 11 amino acids. The DNA of the CDR3 is TGTGCCAGCAGTGAAAATTTGGAACTGTTTTTT. Residues: CASSENLELFF.

In this sample, this clone turned up once. The chain joins TRBV6-2 or TRBV6-3 to TRBJ1-2, with 7 positions matching TRBD1. The germline CDR1 and CDR2 sequences are MNHEY and SVGEGT. The CDR3 covers 18 residues. V trimming: 5 bases; J trimming: 0 bases; junction bases outside the gene matches: 15. The CDR3 region is CASSRRGQPRISNYGYTF. In DNA form, the CDR3 reads TGTGCCAGCAGTCGCCGGGGACAGCCACGGATTTCTAACTATGGCTACACCTTC.

V usage is TRBV4-3 and J usage is TRBJ1-2; 8 bases line up with TRBD1. The CDR3 is made up of 15 amino acids. Germline CDR1 reads LGHNA; CDR2 reads YSLEER. V dropped 0 bases and J dropped 3; count of bases not matched to a gene: 3. CDR3 DNA sequence: TGCGCCAGCAGCCAAGATGAGGGACAGGACTATGGCTACACCTTC. It translates to CASSQDEGQDYGYTF.

The V and J genes are TRBV5-1 and TRBJ1-6; no definite D call. Trimming removed 0 bases at V and 6 bases at J, with 7 bases between. Germline CDR1 and CDR2: SGHRS and YFSETQ. This CDR3 region has 14 residues. The CDR3 protein is CASSLETPNSPLHF. CDR3 in DNA: TGCGCCAGCAGCTTGGAGACACCTAATTCACCCCTCCACTTT.

The rearrangement uses TRBV6-4 and TRBJ2-1; D tentatively fits TRBD1 or TRBD2 (7 bases each). The germline gives CDR1 MRHNA, CDR2 SNTAGT. The CDR3 runs 14 residues. V was clipped by 6 bases and J by 3 bases, with 12 bases between them. CDR3 DNA sequence: TGTGCCAGCAGCAGGGGGGGGCTCTACAATGAGCAGTTCTTC. Protein: CASSRGGLYNEQFF.

CDR3 region: CASTRIGGGWTEAFF. CDR3 bases: TGTGCCAGCACCCGAATCGGGGGGGGATGGACTGAAGCTTTCTTT. The chain recombines TRBV14 with TRBJ1-1, with TRBD1 as a possible D gene (5 bases). This CDR3 is 15 amino acids long. The ends were cut back, 7 bases at V and 5 bases at J, with 20 bases in the middle. Germline loops: CDR1 SGHDN, CDR2 FVKESK.

V gene TRBV6-2 or TRBV6-3 combines with J gene TRBJ1-5; a possible D gene is TRBD1 (6 bases). With 5 bases removed from V and 6 bases from J, the gap between germline ends came to 14 bases. CDR3 length: 14 amino acids. Per germline, CDR1 MNHEY and CDR2 SVGEGT. CDR3: CASSPAGDVQPQHF. DNA for the CDR3: TGTGCCAGCAGTCCCGCAGGGGACGTTCAGCCCCAGCATTTT.

This chain links TRBV19 with TRBJ2-1, with a weak D call TRBD2 (5 bases). The CDR3 is made up of 15 amino acids. The ends were cut back, 3 bases at V and 4 bases at J, with 13 bases in the middle. Germline V gives CDR1 LNHDA, CDR2 SQIVND (reference sequence). Here the CDR3 DNA reads TGTGCCAGTAGTATGTCCAGCGGTCGGTACAATGAGCAGTTCTTC. Residues: CASSMSSGRYNEQFF.

V is TRBV5-1 and J is TRBJ1-4, with D possibly TRBD1 on 6 matching bases. CDR3 size: 16 residues. Germline-derived CDR1 and CDR2 are SGHRS and YFSETQ. With 4 bases removed from V and 7 bases from J, the gap between germline ends came to 20 bases. The chain's CDR3 is CASSPSEGGWGEKLFF. The CDR3 DNA is TGCGCCAGCAGCCCCTCGGAGGGGGGGTGGGGTGAAAAACTGTTTTTT.

This sequence joins TRBV7-2 and TRBJ2-1, with D perhaps assigned TRBD1 or TRBD2 (5 bases each). The CDR3 contains 16 residues. V was clipped by 1 base and J by 6 bases, with 16 bases between them. Germline CDR1 and CDR2: SGHTA and FQGNSA. The CDR3 sequence: CASSLVSTPGANEQFF. DNA for the CDR3: TGTGCCAGCAGCTTAGTATCGACCCCCGGGGCCAATGAGCAGTTCTTC.

This chain connects TRBV4-3 to TRBJ2-7, with D tentatively TRBD1 (5 bases). The CDR3 spans 15 residues. Germline CDR1 reads LGHNA; CDR2 reads YSLEER. Between the trimmed V and J ends, which lost 0 bases and 0 bases, there was a span of 9 bases. The CDR3 region is CASSQDYDSSYEQYF. CDR3 nucleotide sequence: TGCGCCAGCAGCCAAGATTACGACAGCTCCTACGAGCAGTACTTC.

This chain joins TRBV18 and TRBJ2-3; TRBD1 matches at 8 bases. The germline gives CDR1 KGHSH, CDR2 LQKENI. J lost 5 bases, V lost 2 bases, and 9 bases had no gene match. The CDR3 extends over 16 amino acids. Here the CDR3 DNA reads TGTGCCAGCTCACCAGGGCAGGGGGCGCTGGGAGATACGCAGTATTTT. It encodes CASSPGQGALGDTQYF.

The J gene is TRBJ1-1, the V gene TRBV18, with D uncertain. This CDR3 is built from 16 residues. CDR1 is KGHSH and CDR2 is LQKENI in the germline V gene. The V and J ends lost 3 bases and 1 base respectively, with 15 bases between them. CDR3 DNA sequence: TGTGCCAGCTCACCTCATCCGGTGACAACGAACACTGAAGCTTTCTTT. Protein product: CASSPHPVTTNTEAFF. Drawing the rest from reference TRBV18 and TRBJ1-1, the complete variable domain is NAGVMQNPRHLVRRRGQEARLRCSPMKGHSHVYWYRQLPEEGLKFMVYLQKENIIDESGMPKERFSAEFPKEGPSILRIQQVVRGDSAAYFCASSPHPVTTNTEAFFGQGTRLTVV.

The chain employs TRBV7-8 and TRBJ1-5, with 7 nucleotides matching TRBD1. CDR1 is SGHVS, CDR2 FQNEAQ, per germline. Trimming removed 4 bases from V and 9 bases from J; junction bases left unmatched: 12. This CDR3 has 15 residues. The CDR3 sequence is CASSSAYRGQPPQHF. The CDR3 DNA is TGTGCCAGCAGCTCCGCCTACAGGGGACAGCCGCCCCAGCATTTT.